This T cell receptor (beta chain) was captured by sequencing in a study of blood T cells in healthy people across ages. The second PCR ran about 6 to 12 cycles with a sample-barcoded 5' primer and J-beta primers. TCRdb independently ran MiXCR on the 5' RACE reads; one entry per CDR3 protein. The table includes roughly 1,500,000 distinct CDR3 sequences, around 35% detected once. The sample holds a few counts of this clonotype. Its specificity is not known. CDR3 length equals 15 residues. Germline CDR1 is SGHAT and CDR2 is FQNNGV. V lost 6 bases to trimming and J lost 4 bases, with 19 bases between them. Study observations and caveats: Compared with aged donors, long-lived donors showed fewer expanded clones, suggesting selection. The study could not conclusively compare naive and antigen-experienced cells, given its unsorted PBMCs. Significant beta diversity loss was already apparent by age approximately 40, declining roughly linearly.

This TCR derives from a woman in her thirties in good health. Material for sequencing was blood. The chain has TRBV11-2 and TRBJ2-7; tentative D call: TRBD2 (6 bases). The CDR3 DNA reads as TGTGCCAGCAGGCAGGGACTTGCGACAATTTACGAGCAGTACTTC. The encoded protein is CASRQGLATIYEQYF.